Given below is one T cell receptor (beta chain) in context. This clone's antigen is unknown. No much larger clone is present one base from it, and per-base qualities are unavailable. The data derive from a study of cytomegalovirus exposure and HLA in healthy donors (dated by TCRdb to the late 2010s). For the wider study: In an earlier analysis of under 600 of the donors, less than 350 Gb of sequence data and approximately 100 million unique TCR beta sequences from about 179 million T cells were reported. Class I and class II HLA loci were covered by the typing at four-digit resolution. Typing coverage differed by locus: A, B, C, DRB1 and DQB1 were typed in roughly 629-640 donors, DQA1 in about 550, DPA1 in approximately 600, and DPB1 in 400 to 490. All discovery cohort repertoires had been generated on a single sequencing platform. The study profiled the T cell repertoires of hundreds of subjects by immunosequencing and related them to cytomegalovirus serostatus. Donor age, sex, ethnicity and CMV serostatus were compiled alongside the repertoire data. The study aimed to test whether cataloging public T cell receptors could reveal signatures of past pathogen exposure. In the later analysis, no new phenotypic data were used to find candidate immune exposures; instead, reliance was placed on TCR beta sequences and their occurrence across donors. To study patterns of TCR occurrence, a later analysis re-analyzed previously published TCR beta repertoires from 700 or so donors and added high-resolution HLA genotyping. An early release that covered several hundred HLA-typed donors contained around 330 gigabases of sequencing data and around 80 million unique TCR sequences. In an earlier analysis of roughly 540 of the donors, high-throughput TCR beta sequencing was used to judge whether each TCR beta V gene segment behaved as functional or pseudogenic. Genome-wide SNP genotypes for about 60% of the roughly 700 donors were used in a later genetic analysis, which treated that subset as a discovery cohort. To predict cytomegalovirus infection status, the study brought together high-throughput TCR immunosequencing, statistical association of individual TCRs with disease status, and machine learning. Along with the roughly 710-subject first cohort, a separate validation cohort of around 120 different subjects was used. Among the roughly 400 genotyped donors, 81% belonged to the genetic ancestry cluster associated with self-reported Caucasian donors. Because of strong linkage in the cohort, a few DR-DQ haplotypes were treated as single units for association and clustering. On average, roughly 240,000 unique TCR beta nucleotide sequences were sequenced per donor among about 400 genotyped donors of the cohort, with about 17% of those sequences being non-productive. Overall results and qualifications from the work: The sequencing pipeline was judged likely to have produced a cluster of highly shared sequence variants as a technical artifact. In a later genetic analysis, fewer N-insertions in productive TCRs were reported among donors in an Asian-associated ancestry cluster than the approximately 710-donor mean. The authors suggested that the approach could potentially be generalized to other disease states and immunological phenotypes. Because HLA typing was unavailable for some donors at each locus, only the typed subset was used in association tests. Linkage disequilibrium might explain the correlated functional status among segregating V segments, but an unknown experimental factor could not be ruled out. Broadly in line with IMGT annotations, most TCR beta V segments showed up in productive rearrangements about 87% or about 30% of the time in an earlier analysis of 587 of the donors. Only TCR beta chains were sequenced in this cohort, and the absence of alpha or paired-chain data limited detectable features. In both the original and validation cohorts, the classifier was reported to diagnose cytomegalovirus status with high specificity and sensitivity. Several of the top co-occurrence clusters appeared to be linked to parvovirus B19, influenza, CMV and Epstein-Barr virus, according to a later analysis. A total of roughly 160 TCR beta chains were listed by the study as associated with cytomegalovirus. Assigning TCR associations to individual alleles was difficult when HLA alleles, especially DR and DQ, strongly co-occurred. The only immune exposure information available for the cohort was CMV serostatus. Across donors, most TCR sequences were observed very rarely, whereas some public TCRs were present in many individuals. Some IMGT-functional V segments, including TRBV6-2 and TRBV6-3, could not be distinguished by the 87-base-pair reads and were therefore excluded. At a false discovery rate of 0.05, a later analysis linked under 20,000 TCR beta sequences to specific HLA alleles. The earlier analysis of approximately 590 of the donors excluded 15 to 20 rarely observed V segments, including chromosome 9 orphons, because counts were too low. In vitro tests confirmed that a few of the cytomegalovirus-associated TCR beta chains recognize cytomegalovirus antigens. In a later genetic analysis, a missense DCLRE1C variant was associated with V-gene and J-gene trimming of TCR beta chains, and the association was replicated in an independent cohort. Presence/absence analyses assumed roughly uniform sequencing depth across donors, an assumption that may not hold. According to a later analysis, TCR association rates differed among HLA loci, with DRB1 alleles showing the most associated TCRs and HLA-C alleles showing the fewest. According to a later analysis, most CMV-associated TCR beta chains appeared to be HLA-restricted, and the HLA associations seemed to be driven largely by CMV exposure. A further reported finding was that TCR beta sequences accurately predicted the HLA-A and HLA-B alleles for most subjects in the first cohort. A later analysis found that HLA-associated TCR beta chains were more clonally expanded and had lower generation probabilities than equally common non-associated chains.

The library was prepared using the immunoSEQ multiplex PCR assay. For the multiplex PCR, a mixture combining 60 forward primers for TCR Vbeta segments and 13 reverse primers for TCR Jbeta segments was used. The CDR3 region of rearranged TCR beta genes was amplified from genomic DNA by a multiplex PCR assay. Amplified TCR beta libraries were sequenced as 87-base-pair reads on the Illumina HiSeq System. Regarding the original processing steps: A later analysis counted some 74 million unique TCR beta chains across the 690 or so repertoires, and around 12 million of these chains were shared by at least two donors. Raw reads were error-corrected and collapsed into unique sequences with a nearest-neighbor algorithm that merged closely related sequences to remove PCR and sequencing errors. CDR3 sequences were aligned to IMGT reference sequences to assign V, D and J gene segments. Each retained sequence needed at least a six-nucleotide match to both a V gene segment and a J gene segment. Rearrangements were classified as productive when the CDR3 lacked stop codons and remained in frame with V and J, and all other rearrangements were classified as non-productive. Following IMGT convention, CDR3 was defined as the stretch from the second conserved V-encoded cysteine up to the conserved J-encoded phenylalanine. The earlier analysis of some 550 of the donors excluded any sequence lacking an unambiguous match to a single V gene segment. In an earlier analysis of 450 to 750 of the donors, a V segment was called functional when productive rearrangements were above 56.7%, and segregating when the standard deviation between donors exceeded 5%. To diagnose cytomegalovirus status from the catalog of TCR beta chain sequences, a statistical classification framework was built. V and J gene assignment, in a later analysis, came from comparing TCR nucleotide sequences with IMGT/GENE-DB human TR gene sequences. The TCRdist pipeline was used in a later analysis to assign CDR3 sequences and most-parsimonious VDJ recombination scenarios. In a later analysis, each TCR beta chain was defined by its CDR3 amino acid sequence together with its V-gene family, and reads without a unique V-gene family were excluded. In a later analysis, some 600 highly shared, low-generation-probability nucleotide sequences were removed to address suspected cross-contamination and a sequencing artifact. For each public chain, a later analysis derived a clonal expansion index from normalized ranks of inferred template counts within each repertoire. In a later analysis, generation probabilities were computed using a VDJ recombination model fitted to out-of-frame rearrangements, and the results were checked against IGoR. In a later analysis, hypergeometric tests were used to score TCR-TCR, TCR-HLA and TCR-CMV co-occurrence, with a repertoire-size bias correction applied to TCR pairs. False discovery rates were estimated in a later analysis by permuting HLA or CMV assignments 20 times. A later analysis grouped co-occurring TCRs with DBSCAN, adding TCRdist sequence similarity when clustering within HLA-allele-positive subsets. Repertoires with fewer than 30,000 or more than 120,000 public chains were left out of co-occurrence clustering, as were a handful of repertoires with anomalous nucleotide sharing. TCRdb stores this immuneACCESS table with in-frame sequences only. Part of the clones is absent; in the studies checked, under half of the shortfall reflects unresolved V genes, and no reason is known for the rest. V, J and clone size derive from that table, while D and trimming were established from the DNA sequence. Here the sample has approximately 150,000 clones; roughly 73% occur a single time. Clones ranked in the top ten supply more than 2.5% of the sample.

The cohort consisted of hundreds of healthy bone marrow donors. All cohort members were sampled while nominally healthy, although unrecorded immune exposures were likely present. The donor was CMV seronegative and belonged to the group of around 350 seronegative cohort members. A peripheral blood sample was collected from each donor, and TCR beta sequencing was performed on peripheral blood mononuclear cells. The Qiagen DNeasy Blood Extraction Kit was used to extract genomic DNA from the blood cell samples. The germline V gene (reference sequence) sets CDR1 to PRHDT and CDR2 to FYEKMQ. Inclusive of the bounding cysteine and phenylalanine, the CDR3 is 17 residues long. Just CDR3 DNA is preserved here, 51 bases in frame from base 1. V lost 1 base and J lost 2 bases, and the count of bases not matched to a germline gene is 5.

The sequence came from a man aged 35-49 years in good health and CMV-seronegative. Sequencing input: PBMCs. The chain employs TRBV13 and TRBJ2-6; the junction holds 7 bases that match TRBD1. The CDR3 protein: CASSLAQGVAGANVLTF. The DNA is TGTGCCAGCAGCTTAGCTCAGGGGGTTGCTGGGGCCAACGTCCTGACTTTC.